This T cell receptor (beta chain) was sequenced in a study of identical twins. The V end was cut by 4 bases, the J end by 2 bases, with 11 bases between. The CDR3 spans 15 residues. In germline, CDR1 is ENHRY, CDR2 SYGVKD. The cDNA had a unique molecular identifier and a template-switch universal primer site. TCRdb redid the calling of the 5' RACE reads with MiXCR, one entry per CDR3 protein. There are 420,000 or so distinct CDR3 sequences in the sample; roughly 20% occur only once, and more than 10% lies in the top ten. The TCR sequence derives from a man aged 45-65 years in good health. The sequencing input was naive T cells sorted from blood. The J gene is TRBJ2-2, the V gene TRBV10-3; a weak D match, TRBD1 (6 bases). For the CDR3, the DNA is TGTGCCATCAGTGGCGCAGGGGCTAACACCGGGGAGCTGTTTTTT. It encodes CAISGAGANTGELFF.